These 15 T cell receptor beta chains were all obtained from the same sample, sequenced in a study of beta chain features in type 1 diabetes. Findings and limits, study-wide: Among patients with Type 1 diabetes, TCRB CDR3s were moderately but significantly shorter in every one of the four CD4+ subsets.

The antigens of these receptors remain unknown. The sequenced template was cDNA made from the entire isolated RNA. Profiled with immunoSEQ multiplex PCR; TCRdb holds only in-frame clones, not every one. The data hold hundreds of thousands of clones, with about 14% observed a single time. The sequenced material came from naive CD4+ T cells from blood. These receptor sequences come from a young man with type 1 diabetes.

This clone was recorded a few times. The CDR3 is CASSPPGTGVSGANVLTF. CDR3 DNA sequence: TGTGCCAGCAGTCCCCCCGGGACAGGTGTCTCTGGGGCCAACGTCCTGACTTTC. The chain recombines TRBV7-9 with TRBJ2-6; 8 bases are a match to TRBD1. The CDR3 contains 18 residues. V was clipped by 6 bases and J by 0 bases; unmatched bases: 10. The germline CDR1 and CDR2 sequences are SEHNR and FQNEAQ (reference sequence).

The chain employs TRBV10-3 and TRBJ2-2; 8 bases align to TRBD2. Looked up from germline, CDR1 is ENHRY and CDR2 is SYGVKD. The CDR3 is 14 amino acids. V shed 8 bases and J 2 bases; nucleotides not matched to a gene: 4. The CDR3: CAIERELNTGELFF. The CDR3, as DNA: TGTGCCATCGAGCGGGAGCTCAACACCGGGGAGCTGTTTTTT.

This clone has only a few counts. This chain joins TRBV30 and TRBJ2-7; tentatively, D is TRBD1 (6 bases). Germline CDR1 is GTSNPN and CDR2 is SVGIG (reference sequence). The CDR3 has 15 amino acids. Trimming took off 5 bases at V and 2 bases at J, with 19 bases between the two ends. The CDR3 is CAWARWQGPPYEQYF. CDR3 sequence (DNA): TGTGCCTGGGCCAGGTGGCAGGGGCCCCCCTACGAGCAGTACTTC.

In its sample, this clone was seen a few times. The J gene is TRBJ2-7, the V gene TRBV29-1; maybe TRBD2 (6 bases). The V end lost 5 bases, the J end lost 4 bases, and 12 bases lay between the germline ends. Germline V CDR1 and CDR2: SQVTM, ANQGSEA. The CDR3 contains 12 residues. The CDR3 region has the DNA TGCAGCGTTACGGGACTCACTTACGAGCAGTACTTC. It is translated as CSVTGLTYEQYF.

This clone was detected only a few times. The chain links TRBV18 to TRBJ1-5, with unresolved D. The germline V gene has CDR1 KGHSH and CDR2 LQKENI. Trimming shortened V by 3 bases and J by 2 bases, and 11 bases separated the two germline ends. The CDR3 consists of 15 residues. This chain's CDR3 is CASSPRDAGNQPQHF. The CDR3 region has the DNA TGTGCCAGCTCACCGCGGGATGCGGGCAATCAGCCCCAGCATTTT.

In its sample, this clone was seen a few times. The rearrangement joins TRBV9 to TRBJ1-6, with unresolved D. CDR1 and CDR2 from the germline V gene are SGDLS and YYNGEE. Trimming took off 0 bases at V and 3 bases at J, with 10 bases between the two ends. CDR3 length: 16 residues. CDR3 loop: CASSVGDTRYNSPLHF. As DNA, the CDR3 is TGTGCCAGCAGCGTAGGCGACACCCGCTATAATTCACCCCTCCACTTT.

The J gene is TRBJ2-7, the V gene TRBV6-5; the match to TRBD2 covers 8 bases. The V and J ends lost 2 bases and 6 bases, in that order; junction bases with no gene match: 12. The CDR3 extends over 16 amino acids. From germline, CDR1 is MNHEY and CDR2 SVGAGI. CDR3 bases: TGTGCCAGCAGTTACGGAGCGGGGGCCCTCCTCGGCGAGCAGTACTTC. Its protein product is CASSYGAGALLGEQYF.

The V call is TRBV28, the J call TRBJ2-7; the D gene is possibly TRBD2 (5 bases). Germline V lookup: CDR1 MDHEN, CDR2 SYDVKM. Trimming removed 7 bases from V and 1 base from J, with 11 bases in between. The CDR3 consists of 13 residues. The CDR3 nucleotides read TGTGCCAGCAATCCAGCGGCTTCCTACGAGCAGTACTTC. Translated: CASNPAASYEQYF. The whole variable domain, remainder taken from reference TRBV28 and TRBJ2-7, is DVKVTQSSRYLVKRTGEKVFLECVQDMDHENMFWYRQDPGLGLRLIYFSYDVKMKEKGDIPEGYSVSREKKERFSLILESASTNQTSMYLCASNPAASYEQYFGPGTRLTVT.

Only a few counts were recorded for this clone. In nucleotides, the CDR3 is TGTGCCTGGGCCGGGACAGGCAGTGAGCAGTTCTTC. Its protein is CAWAGTGSEQFF. J is TRBJ2-1 and V is TRBV30, with 8 positions matching TRBD1. Per germline, CDR1 GTSNPN and CDR2 SVGIG (reference sequence). Trimming at V came to 5 bases and at J to 9 bases, leaving 6 bases not matched to a gene. The CDR3 length is 12 residues.

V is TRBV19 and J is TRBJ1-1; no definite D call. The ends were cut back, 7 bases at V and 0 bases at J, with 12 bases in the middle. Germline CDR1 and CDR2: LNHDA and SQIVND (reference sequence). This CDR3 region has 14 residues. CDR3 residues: CASKDGTMNTEAFF. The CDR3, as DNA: TGTGCCAGTAAGGACGGAACTATGAACACTGAAGCTTTCTTT.

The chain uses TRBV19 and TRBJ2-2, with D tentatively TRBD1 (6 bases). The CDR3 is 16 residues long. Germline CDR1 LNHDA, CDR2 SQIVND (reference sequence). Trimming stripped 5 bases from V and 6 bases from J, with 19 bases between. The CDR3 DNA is TGTGCCAGTAGTGTGGGCTCCTCAGGGGTTGCCGGGGAGCTGTTTTTT. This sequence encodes CASSVGSSGVAGELFF. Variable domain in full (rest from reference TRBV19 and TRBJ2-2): DGGITQSPKYLFRKEGQNVTLSCEQNLNHDAMYWYRQDPGQGLRLIYYSQIVNDFQKGDIAEGYSVSREKKESFPLTVTSAQKNPTAFYLCASSVGSSGVAGELFFGEGSRLTVL.

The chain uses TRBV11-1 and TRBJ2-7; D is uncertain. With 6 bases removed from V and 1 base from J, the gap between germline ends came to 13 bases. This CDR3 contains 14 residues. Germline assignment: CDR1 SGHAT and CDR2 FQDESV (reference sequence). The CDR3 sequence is CASSLLLTSYEQYF. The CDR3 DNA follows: TGTGCCAGCAGTTTACTCCTCACATCCTACGAGCAGTACTTC.

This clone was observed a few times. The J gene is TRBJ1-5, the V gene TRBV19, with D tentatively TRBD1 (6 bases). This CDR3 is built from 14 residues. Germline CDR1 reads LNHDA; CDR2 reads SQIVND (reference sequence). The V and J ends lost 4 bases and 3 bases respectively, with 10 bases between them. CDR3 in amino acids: CASSKWTDNQPQHF. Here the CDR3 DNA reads TGTGCCAGTAGTAAATGGACAGACAATCAGCCCCAGCATTTT.

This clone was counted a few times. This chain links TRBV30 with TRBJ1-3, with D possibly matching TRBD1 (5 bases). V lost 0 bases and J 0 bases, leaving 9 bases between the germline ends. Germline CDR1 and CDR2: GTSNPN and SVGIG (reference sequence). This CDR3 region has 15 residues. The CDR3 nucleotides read TGTGCCTGGAGTGTACCAGGGACCTCTGGAAACACCATATATTTT. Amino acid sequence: CAWSVPGTSGNTIYF.

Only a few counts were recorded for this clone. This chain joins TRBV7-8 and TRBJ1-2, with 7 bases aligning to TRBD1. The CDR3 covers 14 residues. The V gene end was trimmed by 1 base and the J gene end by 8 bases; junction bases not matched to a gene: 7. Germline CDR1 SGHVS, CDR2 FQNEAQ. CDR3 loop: CASSLVLTGYGYTF. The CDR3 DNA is TGTGCCAGCAGCTTAGTCTTGACAGGGTACGGCTACACCTTC.